These 23 T cell receptor beta chains came from one sample sequenced in a study of T cells in Graves' hyperthyroidism and ophthalmopathy. The TCR beta CDR3 regions underwent amplification using RNA transcripts as the source. First-round RT-PCR with HTBI primers amplified the TCR CDR3 region. Each CDR3 protein gets one entry after TCRdb re-called the multiplex PCR reads with MiXCR. The top ten hold 30% to 40% of the sample, which has nearly 750,000 distinct CDR3 sequences, over 35% seen once. The sequenced sample was blood. The receptors stem from a woman between 35 and 50 years old with Graves' hyperthyroidism.

The gene calls are TRBV25-1 and TRBJ1-1; the D gene is possibly TRBD1 (5 bases). The CDR3 has 13 amino acids. Trimming removed 8 bases from V and 2 bases from J, with 12 bases in between. Germline V CDR1 and CDR2: MGHDK, SYGVNS. The CDR3 reads CASQGTVNTEAFF. The CDR3 DNA follows: TGTGCCAGCCAAGGGACGGTCAACACTGAAGCTTTCTTT.

This clonotype was picked up many times. A read error may explain this, as a much larger clone is one base away. The J gene is TRBJ2-5, the V gene TRBV20-1, with no clear D. Trimming left V 2 bases short and J 1 base short, with 2 bases between. This CDR3 is 11 amino acids long. Looked up from germline, CDR1 is DFQATT and CDR2 is SNEGSKA (reference sequence). CDR3 in DNA: TGCAGTGCTAGAATCCAAGAGACCCAGTACTTC. Its protein is CSARIQETQYF.

A note on this clonotype: Given a much more abundant clone one base away, this may be a read error. CDR3 DNA sequence: TGTGCCAGCAGTAGACGGGGAATAGACACTGAAGCTTTCTTT. Translated: CASSRRGIDTEAFF. This chain uses TRBV12-3 or TRBV12-4 with TRBJ1-1; no reliable D call. Between the trimmed V and J ends, which lost 5 bases and 3 bases, there was a span of 13 bases. The CDR3 has 14 amino acids.

This clonotype was observed a few times. V is TRBV20-1 and J is TRBJ1-4; D gene ambiguous. Trimming left V 5 bases short and J 8 bases short, with 15 bases between. This CDR3 has 13 amino acids. From germline, CDR1 is DFQATT and CDR2 SNEGSKA (reference sequence). The CDR3 DNA reads as TGCAGTGCTCGGGAACAGCTAGTCGAAAAACTGTTTTTT. Its translation: CSAREQLVEKLFF.

This clonotype was counted many times. This rearrangement joins TRBV7-9 to TRBJ1-1, with D perhaps matching TRBD1 (6 bases). This CDR3 contains 12 residues. Germline V gene sequence: CDR1 SEHNR, CDR2 FQNEAQ (reference sequence). Trimming left V 6 bases short and J 8 bases short, with 13 bases between. Here the CDR3 reads CASSEGGSEAFF. CDR3 DNA: TGTGCCAGCAGTGAAGGGGGGTCCGAAGCTTTCTTT.

This clonotype was recorded many times. One end of the junction varies from germline; a read error may be responsible. The chain combines TRBV7-7 with TRBJ2-5, with D maybe TRBD2 (6 bases). CDR3 length: 14 amino acids. CDR1 is SSHAT and CDR2 is FNYEAQ in the germline V gene (reference sequence). CDR3 DNA sequence: TGTGCTAGCAGCTTGGGACTTTACAAAGAGACCCAGTACTTC. Encoded protein: CASSLGLYKETQYF.

With regard to this clonotype: It is likely a read error, because the conserved phenylalanine at the end of the CDR3 is missing. The rearrangement links TRBV11-2 to TRBJ1-2; D remains ambiguous. V dropped 4 bases and J dropped 6 bases, with 9 bases sitting between them. CDR3 length equals 12 residues. CDR1 and CDR2 (germline): SGHAT, FQNNGV. The CDR3 bases are TGTGCCAGCAGCTCGGAGGGAGATGGCTACACCCTC. Translating it yields CASSSEGDGYTL.

At least ten counts were recorded for this clonotype. The chain carries TRBV20-1 and TRBJ2-7; D is perhaps TRBD1 (6 bases). The germline V gene has CDR1 DFQATT and CDR2 SNEGSKA (reference sequence). There are 12 residues in the CDR3. V lost 6 bases to trimming and J lost 4 bases, with 13 bases between them. The CDR3 region is CSAWGPQYEQYF. CDR3 DNA sequence: TGCAGTGCGTGGGGGCCGCAGTACGAGCAGTACTTC.

This sequence joins TRBV7-3 and TRBJ1-4; TRBD1 aligns across 7 bases. Trimming removed 7 bases from V and 4 bases from J; junction bases left unmatched: 9. CDR1 and CDR2 (germline): SGHTA, FQGTGA. The CDR3 runs to 15 residues. CDR3 region: CASTPGQPYNEKLFF. DNA for the CDR3: TGTGCCAGCACCCCGGGACAGCCCTATAATGAAAAACTGTTTTTT.

This clonotype was observed a few times. The chain couples TRBV4-3 to TRBJ2-5; TRBD2 aligns across 14 bases. The CDR3 is made up of 17 amino acids. The V segment lost 4 bases and the J segment 3 bases; nucleotides outside the gene matches: 7. From germline, CDR1 is LGHNA and CDR2 YSLEER. CDR3 residues: CASSLSPGLAGEETQYF. DNA of the CDR3: TGCGCCAGCAGCCTCTCACCGGGACTAGCGGGAGAAGAGACCCAGTACTTC.

This clonotype came up many times. This chain uses TRBV15 with TRBJ1-4; D perhaps matches TRBD1 (6 bases). The CDR3 is 19 residues long. The V gene's germline CDR1 is LNHNV and CDR2 YYDKDF (reference sequence). V lost 5 bases to trimming and J lost 0 bases, with 22 bases between them. The CDR3: CATSGFNREPLPTNEKLFF. Here the CDR3 DNA reads TGTGCCACCAGCGGATTTAACAGGGAGCCCTTACCAACTAATGAAAAACTGTTTTTT.

This chain connects TRBV10-3 to TRBJ2-7, with TRBD2 identical over 12 bases. The trim removed 8 bases at V and 3 bases at J, leaving 5 bases unmatched. This CDR3 has 14 amino acids. The germline V gene has CDR1 ENHRY and CDR2 SYGVKD. CDR3 amino acids: CAISSGRADYEQYF. The CDR3 DNA reads TGTGCCATCTCTAGCGGGAGGGCCGACTACGAGCAGTACTTC.

This clonotype was found many times. This chain links TRBV19 with TRBJ2-2; D gene uncertain. This CDR3 is 15 amino acids long. CDR1 is LNHDA and CDR2 is SQIVND in the germline V gene (reference sequence). Deletions cut 3 bases from V and 1 base from J, with 9 bases between. For the CDR3, the DNA is TGTGCCAGTAGTATTCGGACGCTGAACACCGGGGAGCTGTTTTTT. Amino acid sequence: CASSIRTLNTGELFF.

V usage is TRBV7-8 and J usage is TRBJ1-1, with D hard to call. The germline V gene encodes CDR1 SGHVS and CDR2 FQNEAQ. The CDR3 length is 17 residues. With 5 bases removed from V and 4 bases from J, the gap between germline ends came to 23 bases. CDR3 DNA sequence: TGTGCCAGCAGCCAGGCGGGGTTCTCAGGAGGGAGCACTGAAGCTTTCTTT. Protein sequence: CASSQAGFSGGSTEAFF.

On this clonotype: One end of the junction varies from germline; a read error may be responsible. The chain uses TRBV7-2 and TRBJ2-2, with 8 bases identical to TRBD2. Germline CDR1 reads SGHTA; CDR2 reads FQGNSA. This CDR3 comprises 15 residues. The CDR3 DNA sequence: TGCGCCAGTGCCCGGGGGGGGGCGAACACCGGGGAGCTGTTTTTT. Its protein is CASARGGANTGELFF.

This clonotype was detected many times. V usage is TRBV7-9 and J usage is TRBJ1-6; 7 nucleotides agree with TRBD1. The V gene end was trimmed by 5 bases and the J gene end by 7 bases; junction bases not matched to a gene: 8. Germline CDR1 and CDR2: SEHNR and FQNEAQ (reference sequence). The CDR3 spans 15 residues. The CDR3 DNA reads TGTGCCAGCAGCCCCCCCTCGACAGGGAATTCACCCCTCCACTTT. It translates to CASSPPSTGNSPLHF.

The sample holds many counts of this clonotype. The rearrangement uses TRBV7-9 and TRBJ2-2, with no clear D. The CDR3 contains 12 residues. Germline-derived CDR1 and CDR2 are SEHNR and FQNEAQ (reference sequence). V was pared by 5 bases and J by 5 bases, with 6 bases between. CDR3 protein: CASSPETGELFF. DNA for the CDR3: TGTGCCAGCAGCCCAGAAACCGGGGAGCTGTTTTTT. Drawing the rest from reference TRBV7-9 and TRBJ2-2, the complete variable domain is DTGVSQNPRHKITKRGQNVTFRCDPISEHNRLYWYRQTLGQGPEFLTYFQNEAQLEKSRLLSDRFSAERPKGSFSTLEIQRTEQGDSAMYLCASSPETGELFFGEGSRLTVL.

V gene TRBV5-6 combines with J gene TRBJ1-4; the D is unclear. With 4 bases removed from V and 5 bases from J, the gap between germline ends came to 9 bases. Germline CDR1 SGHDT, CDR2 YYEEEE. The CDR3 is 13 residues long. The CDR3 reads CASSVTENEKLFF. The CDR3, as DNA: TGTGCCAGCAGCGTGACCGAGAATGAAAAACTGTTTTTT.

The V and J genes are TRBV12-3 or TRBV12-4 and TRBJ1-1; no definite D call. This CDR3 has 15 residues. Trimming left V 2 bases short and J 2 bases short, with 12 bases between. CDR3 nucleotide sequence: TGTGCCAGCAGTTTAACGGCGGGCTCAAACACTGAAGCTTTCTTT. Residues: CASSLTAGSNTEAFF.

Only a few counts were recorded for this clonotype. The chain is built from TRBV6-6 and TRBJ2-7, with D possibly being TRBD1 (7 bases). Germline loops: CDR1 MNHNY, CDR2 SVGAGI (reference sequence). The CDR3 runs 15 residues. V lost 7 bases to trimming and J lost 0 bases, with 16 bases between them. The CDR3 nucleotides are TGTGCCAGCATGGAGGGGGCATCAAGCTCCTACGAGCAGTACTTC. This gives the protein CASMEGASSSYEQYF.

The chain links TRBV25-1 to TRBJ2-1; D remains ambiguous. Germline CDR1 reads MGHDK; CDR2 reads SYGVNS. V was cut by 4 bases and J by 4 bases, with 5 bases left in between. This CDR3 region has 12 residues. CDR3 sequence: CASSVTYNEQFF. CDR3 nucleotides: TGTGCCAGCAGTGTAACATACAATGAGCAGTTCTTC.

V gene TRBV24-1 combines with J gene TRBJ2-3; D is unresolved. Germline V gene sequence: CDR1 KGHDR, CDR2 SFDVKD. V lost 1 base to trimming and J lost 3 bases, with 7 bases between them. The CDR3 consists of 14 residues. CDR3 bases: TGTGCCACCAGTGATTTTAAGAGAACAGATACGCAGTATTTT. It translates to CATSDFKRTDTQYF.

This clonotype turned up a few times. This chain connects TRBV12-3 or TRBV12-4 to TRBJ1-5; D is unresolved. Between the trimmed V and J ends, which lost 3 bases and 2 bases, there was a span of 8 bases. CDR3 length equals 14 residues. CDR3 region: CASSFGSGNQPQHF. CDR3 coding DNA: TGTGCCAGCAGTTTTGGCAGCGGCAATCAGCCCCAGCATTTT.